Listed below are T cell receptor beta chains from one sample, sequenced in a study of T-cell reconstitution after alpha-beta-depleted transplantation in children. TCRdb re-derived calls from the PCR reads in MiXCR, one entry per CDR3 protein. Seen here are 750,000 to 950,000 distinct CDR3 sequences, under 20% observed once, and the top ten hold about 4.6%. The input for sequencing was PBMCs, mostly from graft donor cells, taken 360 days after TCRalphabeta/CD19-depleted stem cell transplant. The receptor set was obtained from a male patient between 10 and 17 years old who had a stem cell transplant for acute lymphoblastic leukemia, so the T cells may come from the graft donor. Both conserved end residues are part of each CDR3. D genes are given only for firm matches. Some rows have no size entry. The others give once, few or many, or a class for an expanded clone.

clone size: -; D gene: -; J gene: TRBJ2-7; V gene: TRBV18; CDR3 DNA: TGTGCCAGCTCACCACAGGGCCTCTCCAAATTCTACGAGCAGTACTTC; CDR3 protein: CASSPQGLSKFYEQYF
clone size: -; D gene: TRBD2; J gene: TRBJ2-7; V gene: TRBV27; CDR3 DNA: TGTGCCAGCAGTGTAGCGGGGGCCCCACAGCAGTACTTC; CDR3 protein: CASSVAGAPQQYF
clone size: few; D gene: TRBD1; J gene: TRBJ1-1; V gene: TRBV4-1; CDR3 DNA: TGCGCCAGCAGCCAAGCCCCCTTTGGACAGGGCAGGGAGAACACTGAAGCTTTCTTT; CDR3 protein: CASSQAPFGQGRENTEAFF
clone size: -; D gene: TRBD2; J gene: TRBJ2-5; V gene: TRBV2; CDR3 DNA: TGTGCCATCAGTCCCCCGTGGGTTAGCGGGAGAGCTGGGGAGACCCAGTACTTC; CDR3 protein: CAISPPWVSGRAGETQYF
clone size: -; D gene: TRBD1; J gene: TRBJ1-1; V gene: TRBV4-1; CDR3 DNA: TGCGCCAGCAGCCCCCACGGACAGGGCCTCACTGAAGCTTTCTTT; CDR3 protein: CASSPHGQGLTEAFF
clone size: few; D gene: TRBD2; J gene: TRBJ2-7; V gene: TRBV27; CDR3 DNA: TGCATGATGCGGGGGAGGCCGGTCTACGAGCAGTACTTC; CDR3 protein: CMMRGRPVYEQYF
clone size: -; D gene: -; J gene: TRBJ2-1; V gene: TRBV4-1; CDR3 DNA: TGCGCCAGCAGCGGCGGGACTCGACACCAGGGGAATGAGCAGTTCTTC; CDR3 protein: CASSGGTRHQGNEQFF
clone size: -; D gene: -; J gene: TRBJ2-5; V gene: TRBV5-1; CDR3 DNA: TGCGCCAGCAGCCCCGGGCCGATCCAAGAGACCCAGTACTTC; CDR3 protein: CASSPGPIQETQYF
clone size: many; D gene: -; J gene: TRBJ1-2; V gene: TRBV12-3/TRBV12-4; CDR3 DNA: TGTGCCAGCAGTTTGCTAGGACGGAACTATGGCTACACCTTC; CDR3 protein: CASSLLGRNYGYTF
clone size: few; D gene: -; J gene: TRBJ1-2; V gene: TRBV5-1; CDR3 DNA: TGCGCCAGCAGCCCTACCCAGGGGATTGACTATGGCTACACCTTC; CDR3 protein: CASSPTQGIDYGYTF
clone size: -; D gene: -; J gene: TRBJ2-1; V gene: TRBV11-1; CDR3 DNA: TGTGCCAGCAGCTTCCGGACTACTAAAGGGAGCTCCTACAATGAGCAGTTCTTC; CDR3 protein: CASSFRTTKGSSYNEQFF
clone size: -; D gene: TRBD2; J gene: TRBJ2-2; V gene: TRBV2; CDR3 DNA: TGTGCCAGCAGGGTAACTAGCGCGAACACCGGGGAGCTGTTTTTT; CDR3 protein: CASRVTSANTGELFF
clone size: many; D gene: -; J gene: TRBJ2-1; V gene: TRBV4-1; CDR3 DNA: TGCGCCAGCAGCCAAGAAACGTCGGGAAGGTATAGCTACAATGAGCAGTTCTTC; CDR3 protein: CASSQETSGRYSYNEQFF
clone size: few; D gene: -; J gene: TRBJ2-5; V gene: TRBV12-3/TRBV12-4; CDR3 DNA: TGTGCCAGCAGTGCCCAGTTCCGGGGGGAGACCCAGTACTTC; CDR3 protein: CASSAQFRGETQYF
clone size: few; D gene: TRBD2; J gene: TRBJ2-2; V gene: TRBV5-1; CDR3 DNA: TGCGCCAGCACACTGACTAGCGGGCGTACGAACACCGGGGAGCTGTTTTTT; CDR3 protein: CASTLTSGRTNTGELFF
clone size: few; D gene: -; J gene: TRBJ1-1; V gene: TRBV20-1; CDR3 DNA: TGCAGTGCTCGGAGGGTGGCTTTGAACACTGAAGCTTTCTTT; CDR3 protein: CSARRVALNTEAFF
clone size: many; D gene: -; J gene: TRBJ2-3; V gene: TRBV5-1; CDR3 DNA: TGCGCCAGCAGCTGGGGCCCGGCAGACACAGATACGCAGTATTTT; CDR3 protein: CASSWGPADTDTQYF
clone size: few; D gene: -; J gene: TRBJ2-7; V gene: TRBV5-1; CDR3 DNA: TGCGCCAGCAGCCCTGGACTATTGGCCTACGAGCAGTACTTC; CDR3 protein: CASSPGLLAYEQYF
clone size: -; D gene: -; J gene: TRBJ1-2; V gene: TRBV20-1; CDR3 DNA: TGCAGTGCTAGAGTAAGCAGTAACTATGGCTACACCTTC; CDR3 protein: CSARVSSNYGYTF
clone size: -; D gene: TRBD2; J gene: TRBJ2-1; V gene: TRBV11-2; CDR3 DNA: TGTGCCAGCAGCTTAGCCGGACTAGCGATGAACAATGAGCAGTTCTTC; CDR3 protein: CASSLAGLAMNNEQFF
clone size: -; D gene: -; J gene: TRBJ1-2; V gene: TRBV5-6; CDR3 DNA: TGTGCCAGCAGCAACGGGGCGAGGGACACCTTC; CDR3 protein: CASSNGARDTF
clone size: -; D gene: TRBD1; J gene: TRBJ2-7; V gene: TRBV27; CDR3 DNA: TGTGCCAGCGTGGGACAGGCCGGAAAGCAGTACTTC; CDR3 protein: CASVGQAGKQYF
clone size: -; D gene: -; J gene: TRBJ2-3; V gene: TRBV15; CDR3 DNA: TGTGCCACCAGCAGAGACCAGGGAGGGGGGCGGGATACGCAGTATTTT; CDR3 protein: CATSRDQGGGRDTQYF
clone size: -; D gene: TRBD1; J gene: TRBJ2-3; V gene: TRBV5-1; CDR3 DNA: TGCGCCAGCAGCTCAGGACAGGGGGCTTGGAGCACAGATACGCAGTATTTT; CDR3 protein: CASSSGQGAWSTDTQYF
clone size: many; D gene: -; J gene: TRBJ2-2; V gene: TRBV28; CDR3 DNA: TGTGCCAGCAGTTTTGGTCTTACAAGGGACATTAACACCGGGGAGCTGTTTTTT; CDR3 protein: CASSFGLTRDINTGELFF
clone size: -; D gene: -; J gene: TRBJ2-1; V gene: TRBV27; CDR3 DNA: TGTGCCAGCAGTTTATCCTCGGGGATTACCTACAATGAGCAGTTCTTC; CDR3 protein: CASSLSSGITYNEQFF
clone size: -; D gene: -; J gene: TRBJ1-5; V gene: TRBV2; CDR3 DNA: TGTGCCAGCAGTGTTGCAGCACGACTAAATCAGCCCCAGCATTTT; CDR3 protein: CASSVAARLNQPQHF
clone size: few; D gene: -; J gene: TRBJ2-2; V gene: TRBV27; CDR3 DNA: TGTGCCAGCAGTCAAGGATTCAGGGGTAGCGGGGAGCTGTTTTTT; CDR3 protein: CASSQGFRGSGELFF
clone size: few; D gene: -; J gene: TRBJ1-4; V gene: TRBV5-1; CDR3 DNA: TGCGCCAGCAGCTTGGTCCGGGGTGGAAGTGAAAAACTGTTTTTT; CDR3 protein: CASSLVRGGSEKLFF
clone size: few; D gene: -; J gene: TRBJ1-5; V gene: TRBV28; CDR3 DNA: TGTGCCAGCAGTTTAAGCTGGCTTGAGTTGAAGCCCCAGCATTTT; CDR3 protein: CASSLSWLELKPQHF
clone size: many; D gene: TRBD1; J gene: TRBJ2-7; V gene: TRBV7-9; CDR3 DNA: TGTGCCAGCAGCGAACCCAGGACAGGGCCCGACTACGAGCAGTACTTC; CDR3 protein: CASSEPRTGPDYEQYF
clone size: -; D gene: -; J gene: TRBJ2-2; V gene: TRBV18; CDR3 DNA: TGTGCCAGCTCACCACCGCTGGGCGGGGCCTACACCGGGGAGCTGTTTTTT; CDR3 protein: CASSPPLGGAYTGELFF
clone size: -; D gene: -; J gene: TRBJ2-7; V gene: TRBV7-9; CDR3 DNA: TGTGCCAGCAGCCCCACCTCGAAAGAACAGGGTAACGAGCAGTACTTC; CDR3 protein: CASSPTSKEQGNEQYF
clone size: -; D gene: -; J gene: TRBJ2-1; V gene: TRBV10-3; CDR3 DNA: TGTGCCATCAGTGAGTCGGTTATTGAGGTCAATGAGCAGTTCTTC; CDR3 protein: CAISESVIEVNEQFF
clone size: -; D gene: TRBD2; J gene: TRBJ2-2; V gene: TRBV15; CDR3 DNA: TGTGCCACCAGCAGAGAGGCAAGACTAGCTGGGGCCGGGGAGCTGTTTTTT; CDR3 protein: CATSREARLAGAGELFF
clone size: -; D gene: TRBD1; J gene: TRBJ1-1; V gene: TRBV24-1; CDR3 DNA: TGTGCCACCAGGCCGGGACAGGGGAACACTGAAGCTTTCTTT; CDR3 protein: CATRPGQGNTEAFF
clone size: -; D gene: TRBD2; J gene: TRBJ2-1; V gene: TRBV25-1; CDR3 DNA: TGTGCCAGCACCCGGAGCGGGAGCGTCTCCTACAATGAGCAGTTCTTC; CDR3 protein: CASTRSGSVSYNEQFF
clone size: few; D gene: TRBD2; J gene: TRBJ2-5; V gene: TRBV10-3; CDR3 DNA: TGTGCCATCAGTGGCGTAGCGGGAGGGGGGGAGACCCAGTACTTC; CDR3 protein: CAISGVAGGGETQYF
clone size: few; D gene: TRBD1; J gene: TRBJ1-2; V gene: TRBV7-2; CDR3 DNA: TGTGCCAGCAGCCCCTGGGGACAGGGTGACGGCTACACCTTC; CDR3 protein: CASSPWGQGDGYTF
clone size: -; D gene: -; J gene: TRBJ2-1; V gene: TRBV14; CDR3 DNA: TGTGCCAGCAGCCGGGACTGGATTGAGCAGTTCTTC; CDR3 protein: CASSRDWIEQFF
clone size: few; D gene: -; J gene: TRBJ2-1; V gene: TRBV11-1; CDR3 DNA: TGTGCCAGCAGCTCCTATGGGGGAACGCCTTTTTCGACCTACAATGAGCAGTTCTTC; CDR3 protein: CASSSYGGTPFSTYNEQFF
clone size: -; D gene: -; J gene: TRBJ2-2; V gene: TRBV20-1; CDR3 DNA: TGCAGTGCTGCAGGGGTTGGGGAGCTGTTTTTT; CDR3 protein: CSAAGVGELFF
clone size: few; D gene: -; J gene: TRBJ2-7; V gene: TRBV24-1; CDR3 DNA: TGTGCCACCAGTGGCCTCCGGGACGGGGCCAACGGGGGTTCCTACGAGCAGTACTTC; CDR3 protein: CATSGLRDGANGGSYEQYF
clone size: many; D gene: -; J gene: TRBJ2-3; V gene: TRBV7-6; CDR3 DNA: TGTGCCAGCAGCCCTTTAGCGGCACCTAGCACAGATACGCAGTATTTT; CDR3 protein: CASSPLAAPSTDTQYF
clone size: few; D gene: TRBD1; J gene: TRBJ2-7; V gene: TRBV6-4; CDR3 DNA: TGTGCCAGCGCTAACCCCCGGGACAGGGGCCTGTACGAGCAGTACTTC; CDR3 protein: CASANPRDRGLYEQYF
clone size: -; D gene: TRBD2; J gene: TRBJ2-7; V gene: TRBV7-3; CDR3 DNA: TGTGCCAGCAGCTTAAACTATAGAACTAGCGGTACCTACGAGCAGTACTTC; CDR3 protein: CASSLNYRTSGTYEQYF
clone size: -; D gene: TRBD1; J gene: TRBJ1-2; V gene: TRBV4-1; CDR3 DNA: TGCGCCAGCAGCCCAAACAGTGAGGGGGCGCCTGGCTACACCTTC; CDR3 protein: CASSPNSEGAPGYTF
clone size: -; D gene: TRBD1; J gene: TRBJ2-1; V gene: TRBV2; CDR3 DNA: TGTGCCAGCAGTGGCCGGACAGGGGAAGGGTACAATGAGCAGTTCTTC; CDR3 protein: CASSGRTGEGYNEQFF
clone size: many; D gene: TRBD2; J gene: TRBJ2-1; V gene: TRBV10-3; CDR3 DNA: TGTGCCATCAGTGAAGGACTAGCGGGAGGCCTGGACAATGAGCAGTTCTTC; CDR3 protein: CAISEGLAGGLDNEQFF
clone size: many; D gene: TRBD2; J gene: TRBJ2-1; V gene: TRBV5-1; CDR3 DNA: TGCGCCAGCAGCGTACCACTAGCGGGAGGTTACAATGAGCAGTTCTTC; CDR3 protein: CASSVPLAGGYNEQFF
clone size: -; D gene: -; J gene: TRBJ2-1; V gene: TRBV18; CDR3 DNA: TGTGCCAGCTCACCAGTATATGATGAGCAGTTCTTC; CDR3 protein: CASSPVYDEQFF
clone size: -; D gene: -; J gene: TRBJ1-1; V gene: TRBV5-1; CDR3 DNA: TGCGCCAGCAGCTTGTCGCTAGCCGGGGGGAACACTGAAGCTTTCTTT; CDR3 protein: CASSLSLAGGNTEAFF
clone size: -; D gene: TRBD2; J gene: TRBJ2-1; V gene: TRBV5-5; CDR3 DNA: TGTGCCAGCAGCCGCCCCCCGGGGGGCTACAATGAGCAGTTCTTC; CDR3 protein: CASSRPPGGYNEQFF
clone size: many; D gene: -; J gene: TRBJ2-1; V gene: TRBV5-1; CDR3 DNA: TGCGCCAGCAGTAGGGGGGGATCCTACAATGAGCAGTTCTTC; CDR3 protein: CASSRGGSYNEQFF
clone size: few; D gene: -; J gene: TRBJ2-2; V gene: TRBV6-5; CDR3 DNA: TGTGCCAGCAGTTACTCGACGACCGGGGAGCTGTTTTTT; CDR3 protein: CASSYSTTGELFF